The 5 T cell receptor beta chains reported below all come from one sample, sequenced in a study of follicular helper T cells after annual influenza vaccination. Indicated time point: 2014-2015 season, 7 days after vaccination. Some clones are missing from TCRdb's copy, which holds only in-frame ones; the method was immunoSEQ multiplex PCR. The profile shows 680 or so clones, 80% to 90% of them singletons. Sequenced material: CXCR5+ CD38+ circulating T follicular helper cells from blood, taken 7 days after influenza vaccination. Stated subset: circulating Tfh, non-naive CD4+CXCR5+PD-1+ (ICOS+CD38+ or ICOS-CD38-). The source of these receptors is an adult who received the influenza vaccine.

The chain has TRBV11-2 and TRBJ1-4, with D possibly TRBD1 on 5 matching bases. CDR3 length: 14 residues. Trimming pared 2 bases from V and 4 bases from J, leaving 8 bases between. The germline CDR1 and CDR2 sequences are SGHAT and FQNNGV. CDR3 residues: CASSLRQYNEKLFF. CDR3 sequence (DNA): TGTGCCAGCAGCTTAAGACAGTATAATGAAAAACTGTTTTTT.

The gene calls are TRBV4-3 and TRBJ2-3, with D perhaps matching TRBD1 or TRBD2 (5 bases each). Germline loops: CDR1 LGHNA, CDR2 YSLEER. This CDR3 has 15 residues. V was trimmed by 1 base and J by 8 bases, leaving 16 bases between them. The CDR3 reads CASSQGGPGPGTQYF. The DNA of the CDR3 is TGCGCCAGCAGCCAAGGGGGACCCGGGCCCGGTACGCAGTATTTT.

This clone was seen once. The chain combines TRBV6-5 with TRBJ1-1; no definite D call. The CDR3 contains 16 residues. Germline V gene lookup returns CDR1 MNHEY and CDR2 SVGAGI. V was clipped by 2 bases and J by 1 base, with 14 bases between them. CDR3 in amino acids: CASSYVGVRGNTEAFF. DNA of the CDR3: TGTGCCAGCAGTTACGTCGGGGTAAGAGGGAACACTGAAGCTTTCTTT.

The chain couples TRBV2 to TRBJ1-2, with 7 bases that match TRBD1. Trimming took 4 bases from V and 9 from J; bases not matched to a gene: 5. Per the germline V gene, CDR1 is SNHLY and CDR2 is FYNNEI. The CDR3 is 12 amino acids. CDR3 sequence: CASSVGGGSYTF. The CDR3 DNA reads as TGTGCCAGCAGTGTAGGGGGCGGGAGCTACACCTTC. The complete variable domain, with remaining parts taken from reference TRBV2 and TRBJ1-2, reads EPEVTQTPSHQVTQMGQEVILRCVPISNHLYFYWYRQILGQKVEFLVSFYNNEISEKSEIFDDQFSVERPDGSNFTLKIRSTKLEDSAMYFCASSVGGGSYTFGSGTRLTVV.

The rearrangement joins TRBV28 to TRBJ1-1; 8 positions agree with TRBD1. V shed 3 bases, J shed 1 base, and the junction held 10 bases outside the gene matches. The CDR3 extends over 17 amino acids. Germline V gives CDR1 MDHEN, CDR2 SYDVKM. The CDR3 DNA is TGTGCCAGCAGTTTCTTCAGGGGGCGACTTTCGAACACTGAAGCTTTCTTT. Residues: CASSFFRGRLSNTEAFF. Based on the CDR3 plus reference TRBV28 and TRBJ1-1, the full variable domain is DVKVTQSSRYLVKRTGEKVFLECVQDMDHENMFWYRQDPGLGLRLIYFSYDVKMKEKGDIPEGYSVSREKKERFSLILESASTNQTSMYLCASSFFRGRLSNTEAFFGQGTRLTVV.